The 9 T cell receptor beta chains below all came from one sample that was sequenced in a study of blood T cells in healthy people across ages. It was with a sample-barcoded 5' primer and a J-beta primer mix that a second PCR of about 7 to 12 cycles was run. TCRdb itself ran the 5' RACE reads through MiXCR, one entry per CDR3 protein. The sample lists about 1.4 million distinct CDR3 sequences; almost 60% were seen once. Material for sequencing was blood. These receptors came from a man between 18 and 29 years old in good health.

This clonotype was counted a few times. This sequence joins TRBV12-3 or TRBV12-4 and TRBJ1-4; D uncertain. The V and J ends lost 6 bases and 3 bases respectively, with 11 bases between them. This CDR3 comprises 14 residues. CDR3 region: CASRLSGSNEKLFF. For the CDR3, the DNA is TGTGCCAGCAGACTTTCAGGCTCTAATGAAAAACTGTTTTTT.

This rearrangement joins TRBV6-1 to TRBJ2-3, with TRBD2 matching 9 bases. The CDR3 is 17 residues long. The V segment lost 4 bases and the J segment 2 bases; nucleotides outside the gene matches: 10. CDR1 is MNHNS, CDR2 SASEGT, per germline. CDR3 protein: CASSARLIAGDTDTQYF. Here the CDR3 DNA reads TGTGCCAGCAGTGCCCGGCTTATAGCGGGAGACACAGATACGCAGTATTTT.

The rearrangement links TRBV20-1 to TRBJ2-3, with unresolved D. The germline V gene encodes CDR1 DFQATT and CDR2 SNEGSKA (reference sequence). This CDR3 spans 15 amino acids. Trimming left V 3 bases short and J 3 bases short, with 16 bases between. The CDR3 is CSASLRKGSTDTQYF. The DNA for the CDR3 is TGCAGTGCTAGTTTGAGGAAGGGTAGTACAGATACGCAGTATTTT.

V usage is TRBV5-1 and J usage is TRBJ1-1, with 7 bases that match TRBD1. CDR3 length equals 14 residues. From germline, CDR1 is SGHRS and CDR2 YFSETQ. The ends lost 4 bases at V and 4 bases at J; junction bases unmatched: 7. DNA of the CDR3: TGCGCCAGCAGCCAGACAGGGTTTGGCACTGAAGCTTTCTTT. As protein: CASSQTGFGTEAFF.

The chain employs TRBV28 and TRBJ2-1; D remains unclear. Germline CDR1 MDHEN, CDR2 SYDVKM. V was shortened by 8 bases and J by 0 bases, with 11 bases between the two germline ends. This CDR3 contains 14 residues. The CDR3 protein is CASQVIPSYNEQFF. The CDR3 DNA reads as TGTGCCAGCCAGGTGATTCCCTCCTACAATGAGCAGTTCTTC.

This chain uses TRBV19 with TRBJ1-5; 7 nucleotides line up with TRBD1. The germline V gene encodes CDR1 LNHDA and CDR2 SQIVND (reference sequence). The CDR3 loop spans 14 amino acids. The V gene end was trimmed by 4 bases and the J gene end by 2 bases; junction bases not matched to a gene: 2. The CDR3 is CASSTTGGNQPQHF. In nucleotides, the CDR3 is TGTGCCAGTAGTACTACAGGGGGCAATCAGCCCCAGCATTTT.

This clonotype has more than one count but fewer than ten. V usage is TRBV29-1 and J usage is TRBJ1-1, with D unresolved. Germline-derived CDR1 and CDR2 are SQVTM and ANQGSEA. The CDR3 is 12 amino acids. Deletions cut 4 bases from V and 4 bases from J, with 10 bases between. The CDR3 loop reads CSVVVFGTEAFF. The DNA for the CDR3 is TGCAGCGTTGTCGTTTTTGGCACTGAAGCTTTCTTT.

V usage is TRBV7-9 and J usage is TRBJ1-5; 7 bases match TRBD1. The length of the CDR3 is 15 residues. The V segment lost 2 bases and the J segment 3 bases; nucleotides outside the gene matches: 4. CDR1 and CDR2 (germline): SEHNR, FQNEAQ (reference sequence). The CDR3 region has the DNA TGTGCCAGCAGCTTAAAAGGGGGCACCAATCAGCCCCAGCATTTT. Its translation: CASSLKGGTNQPQHF.

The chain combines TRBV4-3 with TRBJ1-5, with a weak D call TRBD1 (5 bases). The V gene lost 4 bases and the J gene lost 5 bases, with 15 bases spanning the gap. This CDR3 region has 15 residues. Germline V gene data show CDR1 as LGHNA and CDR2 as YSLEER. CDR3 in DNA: TGCGCCAGCAGCCCCGCGGCTCAGGGTTATCAGCCCCAGCATTTT. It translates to CASSPAAQGYQPQHF.